This T cell receptor (beta chain) was captured in a study of radiotherapy plus CTLA-4 blockade in lung cancer. For the study at large: An objective response was seen in 15% to 20% of patients, and disease control in about 31%. Study-wide findings and caveats: Peripheral blood showed expansion of tumor-derived TCR clones after radiotherapy and ipilimumab.

Focal radiation plus CTLA-4 blockade with ipilimumab was given to patients with chemo-refractory metastatic non-small-cell lung cancer. Only in-frame clones appear in the TCRdb table, and some are missing; sequencing was by immunoSEQ multiplex PCR. The table lists 120,000 or so clones, 90% of them singletons. Turning to this clone: The target antigen is unknown.

Germline CDR1 SGHDN, CDR2 FVKESK. The CDR3 length is 15 residues. With V trimmed by 2 bases and J by 8 bases, 4 bases remained unmatched. The genes are TRBV14 and TRBJ2-1; 12 positions agree with TRBD2. This sequence originates from a human donor with non-small cell lung cancer that progressed on radiotherapy plus ipilimumab. The sample here was peripheral blood, taken from a patient treated with radiotherapy plus ipilimumab. The CDR3 is CASSQSLAGGDEQFF. CDR3 bases: TGTGCCAGCAGCCAAAGTCTAGCGGGAGGGGATGAGCAGTTCTTC.